A single T cell receptor beta chain is shown here with its context. Its matching antigen is unknown. The sample comes from a study of human T cells and chemical hapten exposure. About the research overall: DPC at 2% was the sensitizing agent, placed on roughly 2 cm by roughly 2 cm of upper inner arm skin. Throughout the approximately 25-week study, diphenylcyclopropenone was applied weekly to the patients' scalps.

Indicated time point: pre-sensitization, week 0. Treatment described: therapeutic diphenylcyclopropenone sensitization with weekly scalp DPC. Points from the study as a whole: The study found expanded TCRs formed significantly more large CDR3 similarity clusters than controls.

During construction of the library, unique molecular identifiers were attached to individual cDNA molecules for quantitative, reproducible TCR counting. TCRdb used MiXCR to reprocess the RACE reads, holding one entry per CDR3 protein. Of roughly 110,000 distinct CDR3 sequences in the sample, 12% were seen once. V was clipped by 0 bases and J by 2 bases, with 11 bases between them. This CDR3 is 15 amino acids long. Germline V gene data show CDR1 as MNHNS and CDR2 as SASEGT. The gene calls are TRBV6-1 and TRBJ2-7; no firm D call. The clonotype originates from a woman in her forties or fifties with alopecia areata. Some clones in this sample may be carry-over from other donors' samples. This sample comprised whole blood, obtained in connection with sensitization to the hapten diphenylcyclopropenone (DPC). Here the CDR3 DNA reads TGTGCCAGCAGTGAAGCGACAAAGGCCCCCTACGAGCAGTACTTC. Translating gives CASSEATKAPYEQYF.